This T cell receptor beta chain stems from a study of T cell repertoires in cytomegalovirus infection. The CDR3 is 8 residues long. CDR1 and CDR2 (germline): SNHLY, FYNNEI. V lost 11 bases and J 8 bases, leaving 4 bases between the germline ends. One entry per CDR3 protein results from TCRdb running MiXCR on the reads. The sample lists 830,000 or so distinct CDR3 sequences; 30% to 35% were seen once. Study-level results: Cumulative frequency of public TCR beta families picked out carriers of CMV plus the relevant HLA.

In regard to this clonotype: Its antigen is undetermined.

The chain recombines TRBV2 with TRBJ2-1; D not resolved. This receptor was obtained from a human donor in good health (CMV status not recorded). Some clones in this sample may be carry-over from other donors' samples. Material: cultured CD8+ T cells from PBMCs, obtained from culture after CMV antigen stimulation. The CDR3 DNA reads TGTGCCCTAGATGAGCAGTTCTTC. As protein: CALDEQFF.